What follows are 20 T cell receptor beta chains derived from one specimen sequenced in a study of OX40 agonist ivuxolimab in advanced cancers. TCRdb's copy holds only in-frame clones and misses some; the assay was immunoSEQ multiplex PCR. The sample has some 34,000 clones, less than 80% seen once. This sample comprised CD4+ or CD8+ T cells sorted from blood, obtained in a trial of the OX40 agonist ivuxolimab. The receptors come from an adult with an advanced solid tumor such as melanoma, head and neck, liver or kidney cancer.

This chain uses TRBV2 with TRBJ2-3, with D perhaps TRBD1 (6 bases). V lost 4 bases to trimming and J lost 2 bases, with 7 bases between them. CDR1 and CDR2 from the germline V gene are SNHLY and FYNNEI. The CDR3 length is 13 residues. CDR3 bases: TGTGCCAGCAGTGGGACAGACACAGATACGCAGTATTTT. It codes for CASSGTDTDTQYF.

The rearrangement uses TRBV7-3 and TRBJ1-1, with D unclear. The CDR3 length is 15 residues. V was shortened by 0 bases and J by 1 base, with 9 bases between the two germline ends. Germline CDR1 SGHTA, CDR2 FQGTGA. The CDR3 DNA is TGTGCCAGCAGCTTAACAGGAGGGTCGAACACTGAAGCTTTCTTT. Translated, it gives CASSLTGGSNTEAFF.

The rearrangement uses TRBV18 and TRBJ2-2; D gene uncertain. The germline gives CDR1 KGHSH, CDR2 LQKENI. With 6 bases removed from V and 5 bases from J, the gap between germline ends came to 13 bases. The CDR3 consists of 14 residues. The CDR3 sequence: CASSSSSFTGELFF. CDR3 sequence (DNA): TGTGCCAGCTCTTCTTCCTCCTTTACCGGGGAGCTGTTTTTT.

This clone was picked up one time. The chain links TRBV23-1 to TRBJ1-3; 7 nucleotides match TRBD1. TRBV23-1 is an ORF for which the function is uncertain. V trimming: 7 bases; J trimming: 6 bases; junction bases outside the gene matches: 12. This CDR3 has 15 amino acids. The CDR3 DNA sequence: TGCGCCAGCATACGAAAGGGGACAGAGATAAACACCATATATTTT. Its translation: CASIRKGTEINTIYF.

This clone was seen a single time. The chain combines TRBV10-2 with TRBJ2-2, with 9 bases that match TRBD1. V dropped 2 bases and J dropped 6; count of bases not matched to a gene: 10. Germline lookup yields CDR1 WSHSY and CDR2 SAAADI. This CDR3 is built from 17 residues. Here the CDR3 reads CASSERGQGRPPGELFF. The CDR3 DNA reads TGCGCCAGCAGTGAGAGGGGACAGGGCAGGCCCCCCGGGGAGCTGTTTTTT.

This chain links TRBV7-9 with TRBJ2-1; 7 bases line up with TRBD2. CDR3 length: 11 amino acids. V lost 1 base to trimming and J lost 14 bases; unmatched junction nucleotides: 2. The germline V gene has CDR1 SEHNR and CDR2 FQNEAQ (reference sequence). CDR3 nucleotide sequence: TGTGCCAGCAGCTTAGGCGGGGGAAAGTTCTTC. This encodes CASSLGGGKFF.

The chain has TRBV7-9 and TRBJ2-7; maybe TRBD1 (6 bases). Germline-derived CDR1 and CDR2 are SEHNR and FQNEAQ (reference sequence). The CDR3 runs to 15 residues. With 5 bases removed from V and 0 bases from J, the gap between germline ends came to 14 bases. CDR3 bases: TGTGCCAGCAGCGGACCTACAGGGAACTCCTACGAGCAGTACTTC. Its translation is CASSGPTGNSYEQYF.

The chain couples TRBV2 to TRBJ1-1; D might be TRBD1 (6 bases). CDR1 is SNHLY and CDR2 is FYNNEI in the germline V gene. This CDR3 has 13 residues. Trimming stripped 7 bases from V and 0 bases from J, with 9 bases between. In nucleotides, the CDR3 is TGTGCCAGCACCGGACAGTTGAACACTGAAGCTTTCTTT. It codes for CASTGQLNTEAFF.

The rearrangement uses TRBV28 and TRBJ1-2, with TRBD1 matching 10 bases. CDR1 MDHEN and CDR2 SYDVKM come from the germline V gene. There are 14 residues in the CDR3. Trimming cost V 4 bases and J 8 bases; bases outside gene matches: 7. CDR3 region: CASSSGTGVIGYTF. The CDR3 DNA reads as TGTGCCAGCAGTTCCGGGACAGGGGTGATAGGCTACACCTTC.

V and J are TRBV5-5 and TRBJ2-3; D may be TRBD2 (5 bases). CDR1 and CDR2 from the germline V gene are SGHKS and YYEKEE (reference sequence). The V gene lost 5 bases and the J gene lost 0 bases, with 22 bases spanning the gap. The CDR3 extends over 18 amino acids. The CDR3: CASRPGVARSLSTDTQYF. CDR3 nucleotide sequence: TGTGCCAGCAGGCCCGGAGTAGCGAGATCTCTAAGCACAGATACGCAGTATTTT.

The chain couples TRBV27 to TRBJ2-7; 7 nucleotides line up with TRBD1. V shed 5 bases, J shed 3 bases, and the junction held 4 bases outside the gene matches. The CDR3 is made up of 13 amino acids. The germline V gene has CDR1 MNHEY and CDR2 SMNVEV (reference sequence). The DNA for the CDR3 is TGTGCCAGCAGTCGGACAGGACGCTACGAGCAGTACTTC. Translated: CASSRTGRYEQYF.

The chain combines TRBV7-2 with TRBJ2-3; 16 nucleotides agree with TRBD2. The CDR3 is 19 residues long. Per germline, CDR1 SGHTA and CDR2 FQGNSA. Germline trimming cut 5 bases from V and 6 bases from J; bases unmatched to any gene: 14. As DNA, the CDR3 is TGTGCCAGCAGCGTTGTACCGGGACTAGCGGGAGGGCCAGGCGATACGCAGTATTTT. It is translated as CASSVVPGLAGGPGDTQYF.

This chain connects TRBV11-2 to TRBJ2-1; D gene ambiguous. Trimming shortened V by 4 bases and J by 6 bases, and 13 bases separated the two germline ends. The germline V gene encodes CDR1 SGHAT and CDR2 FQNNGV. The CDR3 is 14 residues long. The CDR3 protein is CASSSSPGSNEQFF. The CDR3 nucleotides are TGTGCCAGCAGCTCAAGTCCCGGATCCAATGAGCAGTTCTTC.

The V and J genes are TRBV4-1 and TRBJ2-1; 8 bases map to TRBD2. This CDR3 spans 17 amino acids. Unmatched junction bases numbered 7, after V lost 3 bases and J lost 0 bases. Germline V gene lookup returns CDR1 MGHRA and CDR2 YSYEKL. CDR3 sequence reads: CASSHLPGTSSYNEQFF. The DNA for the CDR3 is TGCGCCAGCAGCCACCTACCCGGGACTAGCTCCTACAATGAGCAGTTCTTC.

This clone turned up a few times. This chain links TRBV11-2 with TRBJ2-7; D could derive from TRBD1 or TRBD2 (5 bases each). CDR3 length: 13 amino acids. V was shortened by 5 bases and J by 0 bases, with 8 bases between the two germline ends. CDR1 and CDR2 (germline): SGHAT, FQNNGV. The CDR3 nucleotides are TGTGCCAGCAGCCCCGGGACCTCCTACGAGCAGTACTTC. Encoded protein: CASSPGTSYEQYF.

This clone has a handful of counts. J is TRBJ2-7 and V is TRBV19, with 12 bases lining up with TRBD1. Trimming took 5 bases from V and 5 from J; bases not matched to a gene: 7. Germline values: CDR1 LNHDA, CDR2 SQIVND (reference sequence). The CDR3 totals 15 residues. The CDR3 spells CASSETGTGGDEQYF. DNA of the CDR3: TGTGCCAGTAGTGAAACCGGGACAGGGGGCGACGAGCAGTACTTC.

This CDR3 is CASGQNTGELFF. The DNA of the CDR3 is TGTGCCAGCGGTCAGAACACCGGGGAGCTGTTTTTT. V and J are TRBV9 and TRBJ2-2; D is ambiguous. Germline CDR1 SGDLS, CDR2 YYNGEE. Deletions cut 7 bases from V and 1 base from J, with 5 bases between. The CDR3 is made up of 12 amino acids.

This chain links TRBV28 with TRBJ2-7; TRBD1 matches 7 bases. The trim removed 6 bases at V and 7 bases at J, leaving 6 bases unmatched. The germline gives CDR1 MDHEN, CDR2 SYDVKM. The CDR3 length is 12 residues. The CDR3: CASRKQGQEQYF. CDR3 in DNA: TGTGCCAGCAGAAAACAGGGGCAAGAGCAGTACTTC.

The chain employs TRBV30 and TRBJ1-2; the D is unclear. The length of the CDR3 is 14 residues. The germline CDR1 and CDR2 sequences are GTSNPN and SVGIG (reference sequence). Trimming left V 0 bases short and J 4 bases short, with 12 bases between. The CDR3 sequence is CAWSVDRPTYGYTF. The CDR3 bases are TGTGCCTGGAGTGTGGACCGTCCGACCTATGGCTACACCTTC. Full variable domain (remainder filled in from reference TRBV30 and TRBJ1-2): SQTIHQWPATLVQPVGSPLSLECTVEGTSNPNLYWYRQAAGRGLQLLFYSVGIGQISSEVPQNLSASRPQDRQFILSSKKLLLSDSGFYLCAWSVDRPTYGYTFGSGTRLTVV.

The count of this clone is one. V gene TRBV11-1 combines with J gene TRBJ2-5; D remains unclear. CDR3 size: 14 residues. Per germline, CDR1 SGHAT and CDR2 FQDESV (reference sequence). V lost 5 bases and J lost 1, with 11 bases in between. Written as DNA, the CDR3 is TGTGCCAGCAGCAACGTCCAGATCCAAGAGACCCAGTACTTC. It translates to CASSNVQIQETQYF. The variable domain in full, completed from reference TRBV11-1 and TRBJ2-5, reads EAEVAQSPRYKITEKSQAVAFWCDPISGHATLYWYRQILGQGPELLVQFQDESVVDDSQLPKDRFSAERLKGVDSTLKIQPAELGDSAMYLCASSNVQIQETQYFGPGTRLLVL.